These 23 T cell receptor beta chains were all obtained from the same sample, sequenced in a study of cytomegalovirus exposure and HLA in healthy donors (dated by TCRdb to the late 2010s). Library construction relied on the immunoSEQ multiplex PCR assay. Not all clones reach the TCRdb copy of this immuneACCESS table, which keeps in-frame sequences only. Checked studies attribute under half of the gap to unresolved V genes and leave the rest unexplained. For this sample there are about 280,000 clones; around 89% appear just once. Of the sample, about 0.85% is held by the ten largest clones. Sequences were obtained from PBMCs. The receptors were sampled from a woman aged 18-29 years in good health and CMV-seronegative.

The chain links TRBV6-5 to TRBJ1-1; D remains ambiguous. The germline V gene has CDR1 MNHEY and CDR2 SVGAGI. This CDR3 comprises 12 residues. Trimming stripped 11 bases from V and 4 bases from J, with 14 bases between. The CDR3 loop is CAPGVAGTEAFF. Here the CDR3 DNA reads TGTGCCCCAGGAGTCGCGGGCACTGAAGCTTTCTTT.

V and J are TRBV4-1 and TRBJ2-3, with a weak D call TRBD1 (5 bases). Germline CDR1 MGHRA, CDR2 YSYEKL. Trimming stripped 1 base from V and 4 bases from J, with 9 bases between. CDR3 length: 14 residues. CDR3 region: CASSQVSRADTQYF. The CDR3 nucleotides are TGCGCCAGCAGCCAAGTAAGCAGGGCAGATACGCAGTATTTT.

This sequence joins TRBV9 and TRBJ1-1, with 8 nucleotides matching TRBD1. This CDR3 comprises 15 residues. Trimming removed 4 bases from V and 5 bases from J; junction bases left unmatched: 10. Germline V lookup: CDR1 SGDLS, CDR2 YYNGEE. As DNA, the CDR3 is TGTGCCAGCAGCCCAACGACAGGGGTTGGGACTGAAGCTTTCTTT. Translation: CASSPTTGVGTEAFF.

This clone was recorded a few times. The chain joins TRBV6-1 to TRBJ1-2; 7 nucleotides agree with TRBD1. CDR1 and CDR2 from the germline V gene are MNHNS and SASEGT. V shed 6 bases, J shed 0 bases, and the junction held 7 bases outside the gene matches. The CDR3 loop spans 15 amino acids. The chain's CDR3 is CASRKPGQANYGYTF. The DNA for the CDR3 is TGTGCCAGCAGGAAGCCCGGACAGGCTAACTATGGCTACACCTTC.

The chain joins TRBV6-6 to TRBJ1-2; D may be TRBD1 (5 bases). CDR1 is MNHNY, CDR2 SVGAGI, per germline (reference sequence). Between the trimmed V and J ends, which lost 2 bases and 8 bases, there was a span of 15 bases. CDR3 length: 14 residues. The CDR3 loop reads CASSYGTGINGYTF. The CDR3 DNA sequence: TGTGCCAGCAGTTACGGCACAGGCATAAACGGCTACACCTTC.

This clone was counted a few times. The chain recombines TRBV28 with TRBJ2-2; D gene unclear. Trimming cost V 5 bases and J 3 bases, with 13 bases left between them. Germline CDR1 MDHEN, CDR2 SYDVKM. This CDR3 is 15 amino acids long. The CDR3 protein is CASSSPSLHTGELFF. The CDR3 coding sequence is TGTGCCAGCAGTAGCCCCTCCCTTCACACCGGGGAGCTGTTTTTT. The variable domain in full, with the rest retrieved from reference TRBV28 and TRBJ2-2, is DVKVTQSSRYLVKRTGEKVFLECVQDMDHENMFWYRQDPGLGLRLIYFSYDVKMKEKGDIPEGYSVSREKKERFSLILESASTNQTSMYLCASSSPSLHTGELFFGEGSRLTVL.

The rearrangement links TRBV28 to TRBJ2-1; D is possibly TRBD2 (6 bases). The CDR3 is 13 residues long. Germline CDR1 MDHEN, CDR2 SYDVKM. V lost 6 bases and J 12 bases, leaving 18 bases between the germline ends. This chain's CDR3 is CASSPTTGSRQFF. The CDR3, as DNA: TGTGCCAGCAGCCCTACTACCGGGAGCAGGCAGTTCTTC.

This chain uses TRBV28 with TRBJ1-1; D ambiguous. Germline V CDR1 and CDR2: MDHEN, SYDVKM. This CDR3 is built from 14 residues. Trimming stripped 2 bases from V and 8 bases from J, with 15 bases between. The CDR3 loop reads CASSLRLRGEEAFF. In DNA, the CDR3 is TGTGCCAGCAGTTTAAGATTAAGAGGCGAAGAAGCTTTCTTT.

This CDR3 reads CASSQGGNYGYTF. DNA for the CDR3: TGTGCCAGCAGTCAAGGGGGTAACTATGGCTACACCTTC. This chain links TRBV6-6 with TRBJ1-2; D may be TRBD1 (6 bases). This CDR3 is 13 amino acids long. Deletions cut 5 bases from V and 1 base from J, with 8 bases between. Germline V gene data show CDR1 as MNHNY and CDR2 as SVGAGI (reference sequence).

The CDR3 DNA sequence: TGCGCCAGCAGCTTGTTATCGGACACTGAAGCTTTCTTT. This codes for CASSLLSDTEAFF. The V and J genes are TRBV5-1 and TRBJ1-1; D gene ambiguous. With 1 base removed from V and 3 bases from J, the gap between germline ends came to 7 bases. The CDR3 extends over 13 amino acids. Germline V CDR1 and CDR2: SGHRS, YFSETQ.

The CDR3 protein is CASSYGQDATNEKLFF. In DNA, the CDR3 is TGTGCCAGCAGTTACGGTCAGGATGCAACTAATGAAAAACTGTTTTTT. V usage is TRBV27 and J usage is TRBJ1-4; D call uncertain. The CDR3 has 16 amino acids. V lost 4 bases and J lost 0, with 12 bases in between. CDR1 MNHEY and CDR2 SMNVEV come from the germline V gene (reference sequence).

The gene calls are TRBV18 and TRBJ1-1; no firm D call. Germline loops: CDR1 KGHSH, CDR2 LQKENI. The CDR3 extends over 15 amino acids. With 3 bases removed from V and 1 base from J, the gap between germline ends came to 12 bases. The CDR3 DNA reads TGTGCCAGCTCACCGTCCCAGATCTCGAACACTGAAGCTTTCTTT. The encoded protein is CASSPSQISNTEAFF. The variable domain in full, with the rest retrieved from reference TRBV18 and TRBJ1-1, is NAGVMQNPRHLVRRRGQEARLRCSPMKGHSHVYWYRQLPEEGLKFMVYLQKENIIDESGMPKERFSAEFPKEGPSILRIQQVVRGDSAAYFCASSPSQISNTEAFFGQGTRLTVV.

The V call is TRBV27, the J call TRBJ2-7; 14 bases map to TRBD2. CDR1 is MNHEY, CDR2 SMNVEV, per germline (reference sequence). This CDR3 comprises 16 residues. V dropped 5 bases and J dropped 6; count of bases not matched to a gene: 9. The CDR3 DNA reads TGTGCCAGCAGTGGGTGGACTAGCGGGAGGTTTGGCGAGCAGTACTTC. Its translation: CASSGWTSGRFGEQYF.

V is TRBV7-6 and J is TRBJ2-1; D is ambiguous. The germline V and J ends were trimmed by 6 bases and 0 bases, with 3 bases remaining between them. The CDR3 covers 12 residues. Looked up from germline, CDR1 is SGHVS and CDR2 is FNYEAQ. The CDR3 DNA reads as TGTGCCAGCAGGAGCTCCTACAATGAGCAGTTCTTC. Amino acids: CASRSSYNEQFF.

This clone turned up a few times. This chain uses TRBV5-4 with TRBJ2-1, with D tentatively TRBD2 (5 bases). Germline V gene data show CDR1 as SGHNT and CDR2 as YYREEE (reference sequence). The germline V and J ends were trimmed by 4 bases and 7 bases, with 21 bases remaining between them. The CDR3 totals 16 residues. The CDR3 DNA sequence: TGTGCCAGCAGCCAGAGACTTGTTGAAAGGACTAATGAGCAGTTCTTC. It translates to CASSQRLVERTNEQFF.

The rearrangement links TRBV6-5 to TRBJ2-3, with D possibly TRBD1 on 5 matching bases. The germline gives CDR1 MNHEY, CDR2 SVGAGI. This CDR3 is built from 12 residues. The V and J ends lost 1 base and 8 bases respectively, with 7 bases between them. CDR3 sequence (DNA): TGTGCCAGCAGTTACTTTCAGGGTACGCAGTATTTT. Its translation is CASSYFQGTQYF.

Here the CDR3 DNA reads TGTGCCAGCAGTGAAGGGACAGGCGGGTACAATGAGCAGTTCTTC. Translating it yields CASSEGTGGYNEQFF. The gene calls are TRBV2 and TRBJ2-1, with 7 nucleotides matching TRBD1. The CDR3 spans 15 residues. After removal of 1 base from V and 4 bases from J, the junction contained 4 bases not matched to a gene. From germline, CDR1 is SNHLY and CDR2 FYNNEI.

This chain connects TRBV7-9 to TRBJ2-1; 11 bases are a match to TRBD2. Germline V CDR1 and CDR2: SEHNR, FQNEAQ (reference sequence). The CDR3 runs to 16 residues. V dropped 7 bases and J dropped 5; count of bases not matched to a gene: 10. DNA for the CDR3: TGTGCCAGCACCCTGACTAGCGGGATCGAAAACAATGAGCAGTTCTTC. Its translation: CASTLTSGIENNEQFF.

This chain links TRBV29-1 with TRBJ2-2, with D possibly TRBD2 on 5 matching bases. V shed 3 bases and J shed 0 bases, with 11 bases lying between them. Germline CDR1 reads SQVTM; CDR2 reads ANQGSEA. The CDR3 has 15 amino acids. CDR3 protein: CSVEGRRANTGELFF. The CDR3, as DNA: TGCAGCGTTGAGGGTCGGCGGGCGAACACCGGGGAGCTGTTTTTT.

V is TRBV5-1 and J is TRBJ2-7; a weak D match, TRBD2 (6 bases). Per the germline V gene, CDR1 is SGHRS and CDR2 is YFSETQ. The CDR3 has 13 residues. V shed 7 bases and J shed 3 bases, with 14 bases lying between them. This CDR3 is CASAPGVGYEQYF. The DNA for the CDR3 is TGCGCCAGCGCTCCGGGAGTGGGCTACGAGCAGTACTTC.

Only one count was recorded for this clone. The genes are TRBV6-1 and TRBJ1-2, with D uncertain. The germline CDR1 and CDR2 sequences are MNHNS and SASEGT. Trimming stripped 3 bases from V and 4 bases from J, with 15 bases between. There are 15 residues in the CDR3. CDR3 in amino acids: CASSEMGRPIYGYTF. DNA for the CDR3: TGTGCCAGCAGTGAGATGGGGAGGCCTATCTATGGCTACACCTTC.

About this clone itself: Other DNA sequences in this specimen translate into the identical CDR3. The chain joins TRBV6-5 to TRBJ1-5, with 8 bases identical to TRBD1. V dropped 6 bases and J dropped 5; count of bases not matched to a gene: 6. This CDR3 has 14 residues. Germline V lookup: CDR1 MNHEY, CDR2 SVGAGI. CDR3 nucleotide sequence: TGTGCCAGCAGCCTAGGACAGGGCCATCAGCCCCAGCATTTT. This translates into CASSLGQGHQPQHF.

The chain links TRBV5-4 to TRBJ1-2; 9 nucleotides agree with TRBD1. Germline CDR1 and CDR2: SGHNT and YYREEE (reference sequence). The CDR3 is 13 residues long. V lost 5 bases to trimming and J lost 2 bases; unmatched junction nucleotides: 1. CDR3: CASRDRGNYGYTF. CDR3 nucleotide sequence: TGTGCCAGCAGAGACAGGGGGAACTATGGCTACACCTTC.